The subject of this entry is one TCR beta chain. Its cognate antigen has yet to be identified. No much larger clone is present one base from it, and per-base qualities are unavailable. The entry originates in a study of T cell repertoires in cytomegalovirus infection (dated by TCRdb to between 2019 and 2020). Regarding the complete study: Recently identified HLA-C-restricted CMV epitopes, whose presentation resists viral immunomodulation, were targeted by peptide stimulations together with well-studied HLA-B-restricted epitopes. The HLA type of each donor mattered for the analysis, because public TCR beta signatures pointed to carriage of CMV infection along with the matching HLA type. What the research found in general, with its limitations: In both this cohort and an independent roughly 350-donor cohort, the cumulative frequency of public TCR beta family members distinguished carriers of CMV infection plus the relevant HLA type. The ex vivo response was dominated by HLA-C-restricted CMV-specific TCR beta clonotypes, which also provided the single most frequent clonotype in two of eight donors.

This sample's treatment or condition label indicates: in vitro stimulation with specific CMV peptide epitopes to enrich CMV-specific T cells. TCRdb names Illumina HiSeq 1500 as the instrument used. TCRdb passed the public sequencing reads through fastp at Q25 and MiXCR, retaining productive beta sequences. Every entry covers one CDR3 protein and lists the most common genes and DNA from its rows. The sample data list about 340,000 distinct CDR3 sequences, and almost 30% of these were observed just once. 20% of the sample belongs to the ten largest clones. V is pruned by 4 bases and J by 8 bases, leaving 6 bases of the junction without a gene match. From the germline V gene, CDR1 is MNHEY and CDR2 is SVGAGI. There are 15 amino acids in the CDR3, from cysteine to phenylalanine inclusive. Just CDR3 DNA is preserved here, 45 bases in frame from base 1.

This sequence was found in a human donor in good health (CMV status not recorded). Some clones in this sample may be carry-over from other donors' samples. This specimen consisted of cultured PBMCs, obtained from culture after CMV antigen stimulation. The V and J segments used are TRBV6-5 and TRBJ2-1; 12 central bases correspond to TRBD1. The base sequence is TGTGCCAGCAGTTCCCGGGACAGGGGGCGGGATGAGCAGTTCTTC. This encodes CASSSRDRGRDEQFF.